These T cell receptor beta chains were read from a single sample in a study of shared clonotypes between healthy human individuals. Generated by immunoSEQ multiplex PCR, the TCRdb table keeps only in-frame clones and is missing some. The sample includes about 1.5 million clones, 95% to 99% seen only once; the top ten take 0.4% to 0.45%. Material for sequencing was naive CD4+ T cells sorted from blood. These receptors originate from a man aged 30-40 years in good health. The CDR3 runs from the conserved cysteine through the conserved F or W. A D gene is named only where the DNA matches it firmly. A row's size may be missing; if present it is once, few, many or a size class.

size	V	J	D	DNA	CDR3
-	TRBV5-5	TRBJ2-1	-	TGTGCCAGCAGTCTACCTCCTGGGCGGAAATACAATGAGCAGTTCTTC	CASSLPPGRKYNEQFF
-	TRBV7-9	TRBJ2-1	TRBD2	TGTGCCAGCAGCCCACCGGGACTAGCGGGAGGTTACAATGAGCAGTTCTTC	CASSPPGLAGGYNEQFF
once	TRBV18	TRBJ2-3	TRBD2	TGTGCCAGCTCACCCGAAGGCACTAGCGGGACAGATACGCAGTATTTT	CASSPEGTSGTDTQYF
-	TRBV7-6	TRBJ1-1	-	TGTGCCAGCAGCTTAGCGGAGGGGGTTCATGAAGCTTTCTTT	CASSLAEGVHEAFF
-	TRBV28	TRBJ2-7	-	TGTGCCAGCAGTTTAGGACAGACCTACGAGCAGTACTTC	CASSLGQTYEQYF
once	TRBV11-2	TRBJ1-2	TRBD1	TGTGCCAGCAGCTCCGGGACAGGGAACTATGGCTACACCTTC	CASSSGTGNYGYTF
-	TRBV29-1	TRBJ2-1	-	TGCAGCGGCCTGTCAGGAGGAGGCTACAATGAGCAGTTCTTC	CSGLSGGGYNEQFF
-	TRBV9	TRBJ2-7	TRBD2	TGTGCCAGCAGCGTAGGTCTAGCGGGAGAGCCCTACGAGCAGTACTTC	CASSVGLAGEPYEQYF
-	TRBV7-9	TRBJ2-2	TRBD1	TGTGCCAGCAGTCCCCGCGTGAGGACAGGGACGGCCACCGGGGAGCTGTTTTTT	CASSPRVRTGTATGELFF
-	TRBV7-9	TRBJ1-1	TRBD1	TGTGCCAGCAGCCCTAGGGGGACAGGGAGGACTGAAGCTTTCTTT	CASSPRGTGRTEAFF
-	TRBV7-2	TRBJ2-7	-	TGTGCCATCCAGCAAGGATCCCTCGAGCAGTACTTC	CAIQQGSLEQYF
once	TRBV29-1	TRBJ2-2	-	TGCAGCGTACGGGTGGGGAAGGAGCTGTTTTTT	CSVRVGKELFF
-	TRBV30	TRBJ2-7	-	TGTGCCTGGAGTGTACTGAGCTATTCCTACGAGCAGTACTTC	CAWSVLSYSYEQYF
-	TRBV18	TRBJ1-1	TRBD1	TGTGCCAGCTCAGAGACAGGGTCAATGAACACTGAAGCTTTCTTT	CASSETGSMNTEAFF
-	TRBV4-2	TRBJ2-5	-	TGTGCCAGCAGCCAAGGCCCCTCCGGAAAAGCAGAGACCCAGTACTTC	CASSQGPSGKAETQYF
-	TRBV28	TRBJ1-5	-	TGTGCCAGCAATCAGCCCCAGCATTTT	CASNQPQHF
-	TRBV29-1	TRBJ2-1	TRBD2	TGCAGCGTCGCCAGACTAGCGGGCCGCAACGATGAGCAGTTCTTC	CSVARLAGRNDEQFF
-	TRBV5-4	TRBJ2-3	-	TGTGCCAGCAGCTTGGATGGACGCACTAGCACAGATACGCAGTATTTT	CASSLDGRTSTDTQYF
-	TRBV19	TRBJ1-3	-	TGTGCCAGTAGCTGGGGGACTACTGGAAACACCATATATTTT	CASSWGTTGNTIYF
-	TRBV5-1	TRBJ2-3	-	TGCGCCAGCAGCTTGGGAGCGTCTAGCACAGATACGCAGTATTTT	CASSLGASSTDTQYF
-	TRBV6-5	TRBJ2-7	-	TGTGCCAGCAGTTACGACAGGACTAAGACCTACGAGCAGTACTTC	CASSYDRTKTYEQYF
-	TRBV5-6	TRBJ2-7	-	TGTGCCAGCAGCTCGACCACCTACGAGCAGTACTTC	CASSSTTYEQYF